Listed here are 32 T cell receptor beta chains from one sample, sequenced in a study of lymphopenia after photon versus proton radiotherapy. Clones were read by immunoSEQ multiplex PCR, and TCRdb kept only the in-frame ones, dropping some. The sample has around 150,000 clones; 75% to 90% are singletons. Sequenced material: peripheral blood, taken from a patient treated with photon-based radiotherapy. These receptors were obtained from a man aged 45-65 years with gastric cancer.

Notes on this clone: Different DNA sequences within this sample yield the same CDR3. This sequence joins TRBV5-1 and TRBJ1-1, with a possible D match to TRBD1 (5 bases). This CDR3 is built from 15 residues. Per the germline V gene, CDR1 is SGHRS and CDR2 is YFSETQ. V shed 0 bases and J shed 1 base, with 10 bases lying between them. The CDR3 region is CASSLVVRENTEAFF. CDR3 sequence (DNA): TGCGCCAGCAGCTTGGTTGTCAGGGAGAACACTGAAGCTTTCTTT.

Concerning this clone itself: The sample has other DNA sequences that encode this CDR3 too. The rearrangement uses TRBV30 and TRBJ1-5; a possible D gene is TRBD1 (6 bases). Germline V gene lookup returns CDR1 GTSNPN and CDR2 SVGIG (reference sequence). The CDR3 is 13 residues long. Trimming removed 5 bases at V and 2 bases at J, with 10 bases between. CDR3 loop: CAWSRQGNQPQHF. The CDR3 DNA is TGTGCCTGGTCTCGACAGGGCAATCAGCCCCAGCATTTT. Supplemented by reference TRBV30 and TRBJ1-5, the full variable domain reads SQTIHQWPATLVQPVGSPLSLECTVEGTSNPNLYWYRQAAGRGLQLLFYSVGIGQISSEVPQNLSASRPQDRQFILSSKKLLLSDSGFYLCAWSRQGNQPQHFGDGTRLSIL.

CDR3 DNA: TGTGCCAGCAGAGGAACAGTCCATGAGCAGTTCTTC. As protein: CASRGTVHEQFF. The chain couples TRBV6-5 to TRBJ2-1, with D uncertain. Per germline, CDR1 MNHEY and CDR2 SVGAGI. The CDR3 sequence is 12 residues long. The V end lost 6 bases, the J end lost 8 bases, and 11 bases lay between the germline ends.

The CDR3, as DNA: TGTGCCAGCAGTGAAAGATGGGACAGGAGCATGAACACTGAAGCTTTCTTT. Protein sequence: CASSERWDRSMNTEAFF. The chain carries TRBV6-1 and TRBJ1-1; 8 bases match TRBD1. V was clipped by 2 bases and J by 0 bases; unmatched bases: 8. The length of the CDR3 is 17 residues. Germline V CDR1 and CDR2: MNHNS, SASEGT.

The chain couples TRBV27 to TRBJ1-5; the D gene is possibly TRBD1 (6 bases). Germline V gene data show CDR1 as MNHEY and CDR2 as SMNVEV (reference sequence). This CDR3 contains 15 residues. With 7 bases removed from V and 3 bases from J, the gap between germline ends came to 16 bases. CDR3 sequence (DNA): TGTGCCAGCAATAACCGGGACACTATCAATCAGCCCCAGCATTTT. Amino acids: CASNNRDTINQPQHF.

V gene TRBV30 combines with J gene TRBJ2-7; D ambiguous. V lost 5 bases, J lost 7 bases, and 15 bases lay in between. The CDR3 covers 12 residues. The germline V gene has CDR1 GTSNPN and CDR2 SVGIG (reference sequence). Here the CDR3 reads CAWQTPTREQYF. In DNA, the CDR3 is TGTGCCTGGCAAACTCCCACCAGGGAGCAGTACTTC. The full variable domain, its missing parts supplied by reference TRBV30 and TRBJ2-7, is SQTIHQWPATLVQPVGSPLSLECTVEGTSNPNLYWYRQAAGRGLQLLFYSVGIGQISSEVPQNLSASRPQDRQFILSSKKLLLSDSGFYLCAWQTPTREQYFGPGTRLTVT.

The chain has TRBV6-6 and TRBJ1-2, with a possible D match to TRBD1 (6 bases). CDR3 length equals 16 residues. The ends were cut back, 0 bases at V and 8 bases at J, with 19 bases in the middle. The germline gives CDR1 MNHNY, CDR2 SVGAGI (reference sequence). This chain's CDR3 is CASSYSSGRGERGYTF. The CDR3 bases are TGTGCCAGCAGTTACTCGAGTGGCAGGGGAGAAAGAGGCTACACCTTC.

The chain joins TRBV7-8 to TRBJ2-7; 11 nucleotides match TRBD2. Germline CDR1 and CDR2: SGHVS and FQNEAQ. CDR3 length equals 17 residues. The trim removed 2 bases at V and 0 bases at J, leaving 6 bases unmatched. Here the CDR3 reads CASSLFSSGRNSYEQYF. The CDR3 nucleotides read TGTGCCAGCAGCTTATTTTCTAGCGGGAGGAACTCCTACGAGCAGTACTTC.

The chain recombines TRBV7-2 with TRBJ2-7; D may be TRBD2 (6 bases). V was cut by 3 bases and J by 3 bases, with 12 bases left in between. The CDR3 consists of 14 residues. CDR1 SGHTA and CDR2 FQGNSA come from the germline V gene. CDR3 DNA sequence: TGTGCCAGCAGCTTCGGGAGTCGTGGCTACGAGCAGTACTTC. Its protein product is CASSFGSRGYEQYF.

The rearrangement joins TRBV10-3 to TRBJ2-2; possible D gene TRBD1, 6 bases. CDR3 size: 15 residues. CDR1 and CDR2 from the germline V gene are ENHRY and SYGVKD. V was cut by 4 bases and J by 4 bases, with 13 bases left in between. CDR3 DNA: TGTGCCATCAGTGCTTATTTAGGGGGCACCGGGGAGCTGTTTTTT. Amino acid sequence: CAISAYLGGTGELFF.

This rearrangement joins TRBV5-1 to TRBJ1-1; D possibly corresponds to TRBD1 (5 bases). Germline lookup yields CDR1 SGHRS and CDR2 YFSETQ. The CDR3 loop spans 14 amino acids. V dropped 4 bases and J dropped 0 bases, with 10 bases sitting between them. CDR3 residues: CASSPRQMNTEAFF. Here the CDR3 DNA reads TGCGCCAGCAGCCCAAGACAGATGAACACTGAAGCTTTCTTT.

The chain couples TRBV10-3 to TRBJ2-7; D not certain. Trimming cost V 4 bases and J 6 bases, with 10 bases left between them. The germline V gene encodes CDR1 ENHRY and CDR2 SYGVKD. The CDR3 runs to 12 residues. CDR3 DNA: TGTGCCATCAGTGCAACTGACGGCGAGCAGTACTTC. As protein: CAISATDGEQYF.

The V gene is TRBV6-5, the J gene TRBJ1-3; no reliable D call. Germline V gene sequence: CDR1 MNHEY, CDR2 SVGAGI. This CDR3 has 16 residues. Trimming shortened V by 0 bases and J by 0 bases, and 9 bases separated the two germline ends. The DNA for the CDR3 is TGTGCCAGCAGTTACTCGCCTCCGAGCTCTGGAAACACCATATATTTT. Translation gives CASSYSPPSSGNTIYF.

The chain uses TRBV7-6 and TRBJ2-1; D gene ambiguous. V lost 5 bases to trimming and J lost 0 bases, with 8 bases between them. CDR1 and CDR2 from the germline V gene are SGHVS and FNYEAQ. This CDR3 is 14 amino acids long. CDR3: CASSKDHSYNEQFF. The CDR3 DNA reads as TGTGCCAGCAGCAAGGATCACTCCTACAATGAGCAGTTCTTC.

The chain uses TRBV7-2 and TRBJ2-7; tentative D call: TRBD2 (9 bases). The V end was cut by 5 bases, the J end by 6 bases, with 20 bases between. This CDR3 is 15 amino acids long. From germline, CDR1 is SGHTA and CDR2 FQGNSA. The CDR3 bases are TGTGCCAGCAGCACTCAGGGGGCGGGAGGGGCCGAGCAGTACTTC. This gives the protein CASSTQGAGGAEQYF.

V usage is TRBV19 and J usage is TRBJ1-1; no firm D call. Germline CDR1 is LNHDA and CDR2 is SQIVND (reference sequence). Between the trimmed V and J ends, which lost 3 bases and 3 bases, there was a span of 14 bases. The CDR3 loop spans 15 amino acids. The CDR3 nucleotides read TGTGCCAGTAGTATTTTGTCTCGACCGGACACTGAAGCTTTCTTT. Protein sequence: CASSILSRPDTEAFF.

The V gene is TRBV2, the J gene TRBJ1-2; 9 nucleotides agree with TRBD1. V gave up 6 bases and J gave up 11 bases; unmatched junction bases: 4. The CDR3 totals 11 residues. The germline CDR1 and CDR2 sequences are SNHLY and FYNNEI. The CDR3 protein is CASSPDRGYTF. The DNA of the CDR3 is TGTGCCAGCAGCCCGGACAGGGGTTACACCTTC. The variable domain in full, completed from reference TRBV2 and TRBJ1-2, reads EPEVTQTPSHQVTQMGQEVILRCVPISNHLYFYWYRQILGQKVEFLVSFYNNEISEKSEIFDDQFSVERPDGSNFTLKIRSTKLEDSAMYFCASSPDRGYTFGSGTRLTVV.

The sample holds many counts of this clone. The rearrangement uses TRBV2 and TRBJ1-5; 9 nucleotides align to TRBD1. The CDR3 is 15 residues long. Germline values: CDR1 SNHLY, CDR2 FYNNEI. The V and J ends lost 7 bases and 1 base, in that order; junction bases with no gene match: 5. The CDR3 protein is CASIGTGGSNQPQHF. CDR3 nucleotide sequence: TGTGCCAGCATAGGAACAGGGGGCAGCAATCAGCCCCAGCATTTT.

This chain connects TRBV7-8 to TRBJ2-7; D possibly matches TRBD1 or TRBD2 (5 bases each). Germline loops: CDR1 SGHVS, CDR2 FQNEAQ. Trimming shortened V by 6 bases and J by 7 bases, and 28 bases separated the two germline ends. The CDR3 contains 17 residues. CDR3 protein: CASSPTSWGRDVAEQYF. For the CDR3, the DNA is TGTGCCAGCAGTCCTACTAGTTGGGGCAGGGACGTTGCGGAGCAGTACTTC.

This chain uses TRBV6-6 with TRBJ2-7, with D possibly matching TRBD1 (5 bases). The CDR3 sequence is 13 residues long. V was shortened by 7 bases and J by 2 bases, with 12 bases between the two germline ends. Per the germline V gene, CDR1 is MNHNY and CDR2 is SVGAGI (reference sequence). CDR3: CASKQADAYEQYF. For the CDR3, the DNA is TGTGCCAGCAAACAGGCGGACGCCTACGAGCAGTACTTC.

As regards this clone: The junction and the germline gene differ at one end; a read error may be behind it. V is TRBV28 and J is TRBJ2-7, with D possibly matching TRBD1 (6 bases). The CDR3 extends over 17 amino acids. Germline loops: CDR1 MDHEN, CDR2 SYDVKM. CDR3 in DNA: TGTGCCGGCAGCCCCATTCCCGGGACAAGGTTGGTTTACGAGCAGTACTTC. This codes for CAGSPIPGTRLVYEQYF.

The chain employs TRBV6-1 and TRBJ2-7; TRBD1 might be the D (9 bases). In germline, CDR1 is MNHNS, CDR2 SASEGT. This CDR3 region has 15 residues. The ends were cut back, 5 bases at V and 4 bases at J, with 18 bases in the middle. The CDR3 sequence: CASSPGGTGFYEQYF. CDR3 coding DNA: TGTGCCAGCAGTCCGGGGGGGACAGGGTTTTACGAGCAGTACTTC.

The chain links TRBV6-1 to TRBJ1-5; D gene unclear. V dropped 1 base and J dropped 0 bases, with 7 bases sitting between them. Germline V CDR1 and CDR2: MNHNS, SASEGT. This CDR3 contains 15 residues. The CDR3 sequence is CASSEGRSSNQPQHF. The CDR3 bases are TGTGCCAGCAGTGAAGGACGTAGTAGCAATCAGCCCCAGCATTTT.

The rearrangement links TRBV2 to TRBJ2-3, with a possible D match to TRBD1 (6 bases). CDR1 and CDR2 from the germline V gene are SNHLY and FYNNEI. The CDR3 covers 15 residues. V was shortened by 6 bases and J by 4 bases, with 17 bases between the two germline ends. The DNA of the CDR3 is TGTGCCAGCAGGACCGGGACATTTCACCCAGATACGCAGTATTTT. Translated, it gives CASRTGTFHPDTQYF.

CDR3 protein: CASSLVRGRLHEQYF. The CDR3 region has the DNA TGTGCCAGCAGCTTGGTACGCGGGAGGCTCCACGAGCAGTACTTC. The genes are TRBV5-6 and TRBJ2-7, with TRBD2 identical over 8 bases. The CDR3 is 15 amino acids. V shed 0 bases and J 5 bases; nucleotides not matched to a gene: 7. Germline values: CDR1 SGHDT, CDR2 YYEEEE.

This rearrangement joins TRBV5-6 to TRBJ2-7; possible D gene TRBD2, 6 bases. The V end lost 4 bases, the J end lost 3 bases, and 17 bases lay between the germline ends. This CDR3 has 15 amino acids. Germline lookup yields CDR1 SGHDT and CDR2 YYEEEE. CDR3 sequence: CASSRGSVQGYEQYF. CDR3 in DNA: TGTGCCAGCAGCCGGGGGTCAGTGCAAGGCTACGAGCAGTACTTC.

V gene TRBV5-4 combines with J gene TRBJ2-7, with 7 positions matching TRBD2. The CDR3 has 15 amino acids. The V gene end was trimmed by 0 bases and the J gene end by 2 bases; junction bases not matched to a gene: 5. CDR1 is SGHNT, CDR2 YYREEE, per germline (reference sequence). The CDR3 here is CASSLEREEAYEQYF. In DNA, the CDR3 is TGTGCCAGCAGCTTGGAACGGGAGGAAGCCTACGAGCAGTACTTC.

The chain employs TRBV5-1 and TRBJ2-7; the match to TRBD1 covers 7 bases. This CDR3 spans 17 amino acids. Germline-derived CDR1 and CDR2 are SGHRS and YFSETQ. V lost 5 bases, J lost 0 bases, and 14 bases stayed unmatched. The CDR3 spells CASRPFAGQVSSYEQYF. CDR3 sequence (DNA): TGCGCCAGCAGACCATTTGCCGGACAGGTGAGCTCCTACGAGCAGTACTTC.

This clone was detected once. The DNA for the CDR3 is TGTGCCAGTAGTAGAGGGGCTAACTATGGCTACACCTTC. Translating it yields CASSRGANYGYTF. This chain links TRBV19 with TRBJ1-2, with D tentatively TRBD1 (5 bases). CDR1 and CDR2 from the germline V gene are LNHDA and SQIVND (reference sequence). Trimming shortened V by 4 bases and J by 0 bases, and 6 bases separated the two germline ends. The CDR3 spans 13 residues.

This clone was recorded once. V gene TRBV28 combines with J gene TRBJ1-4; TRBD1 agrees at 8 bases. The CDR3 loop spans 16 amino acids. J was trimmed by 4 bases and V by 9 bases; bases with no gene match: 13. Germline V gene sequence: CDR1 MDHEN, CDR2 SYDVKM. CDR3: CASRTGTGAINEKLFF. The CDR3 DNA sequence: TGTGCCAGTAGAACCGGGACAGGTGCTATTAATGAAAAACTGTTTTTT.

This clone was counted many times. The chain has TRBV4-1 and TRBJ2-5; 8 nucleotides agree with TRBD1. Unmatched junction bases numbered 3, after V lost 6 bases and J lost 3 bases. This CDR3 has 13 residues. CDR1 and CDR2 from the germline V gene are MGHRA and YSYEKL. The chain's CDR3 is CASSRQGKETQYF. The DNA of the CDR3 is TGCGCCAGCAGTCGACAGGGGAAAGAGACCCAGTACTTC.

The V gene is TRBV9, the J gene TRBJ1-1; D is uncertain. V was cut by 0 bases and J by 2 bases, with 8 bases left in between. Germline loops: CDR1 SGDLS, CDR2 YYNGEE. The CDR3 covers 14 residues. The chain's CDR3 is CASSVVELNTEAFF. The CDR3 DNA is TGTGCCAGCAGCGTAGTAGAGCTTAACACTGAAGCTTTCTTT.